This T cell receptor beta chain was profiled in a study of early T cells in non-severe SARS-CoV-2 infection. The wider study: With bulk RNA from unsorted whole blood as input, sequencing yielded unpaired chains. Study findings and constraints: Matches to VDJdb favored anti-spike CD8 responses and missed private and CD4 specificities.

Germline V gene lookup returns CDR1 LGHDT and CDR2 YNNKEL (reference sequence). The V and J ends lost 4 bases and 0 bases respectively, with 6 bases between them. This CDR3 has 13 residues. At least ten counts were recorded for this clonotype. Its target is unknown. The TCR library protocol was used to attach unique molecular identifiers. These identifiers were attached to individual cDNA molecules. In TCRdb, the 5' RACE reads were re-called with MiXCR into one record per CDR3 protein. The sample holds about 40,000 distinct CDR3 sequences, approximately 4.8% seen once. The TCR was taken from an adult who was a healthcare worker with PCR-confirmed SARS-CoV-2 infection or an uninfected control (not recorded which). Specimen: whole blood. The rearrangement links TRBV3-1 to TRBJ1-2; D ambiguous. The CDR3 protein is CASSRNTNYGYTF. Here the CDR3 DNA reads TGTGCCAGCAGCCGAAATACTAACTATGGCTACACCTTC.